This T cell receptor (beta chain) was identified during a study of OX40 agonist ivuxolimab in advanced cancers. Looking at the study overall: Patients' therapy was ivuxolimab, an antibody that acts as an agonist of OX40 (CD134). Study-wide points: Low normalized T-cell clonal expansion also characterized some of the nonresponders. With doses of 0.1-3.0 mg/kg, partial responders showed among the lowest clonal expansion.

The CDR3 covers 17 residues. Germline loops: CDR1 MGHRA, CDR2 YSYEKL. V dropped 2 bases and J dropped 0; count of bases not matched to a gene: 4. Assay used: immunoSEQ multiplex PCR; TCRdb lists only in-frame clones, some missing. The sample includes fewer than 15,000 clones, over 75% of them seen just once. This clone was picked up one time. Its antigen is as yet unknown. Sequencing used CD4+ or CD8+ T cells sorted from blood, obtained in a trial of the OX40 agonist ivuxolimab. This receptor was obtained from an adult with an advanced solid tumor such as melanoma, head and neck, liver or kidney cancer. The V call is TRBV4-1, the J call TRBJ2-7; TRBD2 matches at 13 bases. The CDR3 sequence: CASSQPGTSGTSYEQYF. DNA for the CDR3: TGCGCCAGCAGCCAACCGGGGACTAGCGGGACCTCCTACGAGCAGTACTTC.